This T cell receptor (beta chain) stems from a study of cytomegalovirus exposure and HLA in healthy donors. While unrecorded immune exposures were likely, the donors were nominally healthy when sampled. The PCR was carried out with 60 Vbeta primers and 13 Jbeta primers. Measured with immunoSEQ multiplex PCR; TCRdb has only the in-frame clones, and not every one. The sample has more than 45,000 clones. Unmatched junction bases numbered 16, after V lost 2 bases and J lost 8 bases. The V gene's germline CDR1 is SGHRS and CDR2 YFSETQ. The CDR3 has 18 residues. This clonotype was obtained from a woman in her 40s in good health and CMV-seronegative. Sequenced material: PBMCs. V usage is TRBV5-1 and J usage is TRBJ2-2, with 9 bases fitting TRBD2. Here the CDR3 DNA reads TGCGCCAGCAGCTTATCGTCGGGGACTAGCCGGCCCCATGGGGAGCTGTTTTTT. Its translation is CASSLSSGTSRPHGELFF.